Sequencing of this T cell receptor (beta chain) was carried out in a study of early T cells in non-severe SARS-CoV-2 infection. Study-level points and caveats: VDJdb matches were skewed toward anti-spike CD8 T cell responses.

As regards this clonotype: Its specificity is not known.

As part of library construction, unique molecular identifiers were attached to individual cDNA molecules. TCRdb used MiXCR to reprocess the 5' RACE reads, holding one entry per CDR3 protein. The profile covers about 83,000 distinct CDR3 sequences, with about 10% appearing a single time and 8% taken by the ten largest. Sample: whole blood, taken at baseline. The TCR sequence derives from an adult who was a healthcare worker with PCR-confirmed SARS-CoV-2 infection or an uninfected control (not recorded which).

CDR3 loop: CASSTGGDQPQHF. Written as DNA, the CDR3 is TGTGCCAGCAGTACAGGGGGCGATCAGCCCCAGCATTTT. The V call is TRBV12-3 or TRBV12-4, the J call TRBJ1-5; 9 bases align to TRBD1. The CDR3 has 13 residues. J gave up 5 bases and V 5 bases, and 1 base lay outside the gene matches.